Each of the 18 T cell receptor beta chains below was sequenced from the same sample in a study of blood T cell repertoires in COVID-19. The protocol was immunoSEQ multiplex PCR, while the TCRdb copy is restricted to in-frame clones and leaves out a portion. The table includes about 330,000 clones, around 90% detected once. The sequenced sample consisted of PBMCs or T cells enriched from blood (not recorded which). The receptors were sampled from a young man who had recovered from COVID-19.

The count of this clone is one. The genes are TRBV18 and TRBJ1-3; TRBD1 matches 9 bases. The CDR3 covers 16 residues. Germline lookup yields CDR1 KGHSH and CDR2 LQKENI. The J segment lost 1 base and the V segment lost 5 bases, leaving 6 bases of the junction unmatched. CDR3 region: CASSIRDRVSGNTIYF. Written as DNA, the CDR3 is TGTGCCAGCTCAATACGGGACAGGGTATCTGGAAACACCATATATTTT.

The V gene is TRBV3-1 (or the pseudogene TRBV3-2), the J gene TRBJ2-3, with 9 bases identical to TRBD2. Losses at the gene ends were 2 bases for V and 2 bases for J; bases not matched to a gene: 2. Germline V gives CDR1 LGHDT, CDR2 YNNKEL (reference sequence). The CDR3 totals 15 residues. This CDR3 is CASSQIAGATDTQYF. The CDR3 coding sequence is TGTGCCAGCAGCCAAATAGCGGGGGCCACAGATACGCAGTATTTT.

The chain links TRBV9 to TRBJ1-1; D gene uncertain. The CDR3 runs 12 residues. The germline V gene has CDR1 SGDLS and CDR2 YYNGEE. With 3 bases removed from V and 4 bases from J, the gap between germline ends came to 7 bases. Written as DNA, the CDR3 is TGTGCCAGCAGCGACTCAGGCACTGAAGCTTTCTTT. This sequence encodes CASSDSGTEAFF.

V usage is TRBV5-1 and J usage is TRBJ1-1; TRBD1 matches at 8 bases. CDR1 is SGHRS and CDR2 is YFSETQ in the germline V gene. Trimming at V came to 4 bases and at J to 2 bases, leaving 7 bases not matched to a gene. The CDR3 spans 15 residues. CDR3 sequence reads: CASSPGGQGNTEAFF. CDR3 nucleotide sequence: TGCGCCAGCAGCCCGGGAGGACAGGGAAACACTGAAGCTTTCTTT. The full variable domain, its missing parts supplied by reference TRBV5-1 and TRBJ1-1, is KAGVTQTPRYLIKTRGQQVTLSCSPISGHRSVSWYQQTPGQGLQFLFEYFSETQRNKGNFPGRFSGRQFSNSRSEMNVSTLELGDSALYLCASSPGGQGNTEAFFGQGTRLTVV.

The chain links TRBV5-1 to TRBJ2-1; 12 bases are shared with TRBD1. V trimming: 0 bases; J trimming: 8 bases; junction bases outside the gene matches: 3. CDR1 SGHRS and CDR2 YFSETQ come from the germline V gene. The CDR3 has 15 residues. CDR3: CASSLGGTGGDEQFF. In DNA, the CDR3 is TGCGCCAGCAGCTTGGGCGGGACAGGGGGCGATGAGCAGTTCTTC.

The CDR3, as DNA: TGTGCCAGCAGGAAGACTAGTCCCCATGAGCAGTTCTTC. Its protein is CASRKTSPHEQFF. V and J are TRBV2 and TRBJ2-1; weak D call: TRBD2 (6 bases). The germline gives CDR1 SNHLY, CDR2 FYNNEI. The CDR3 contains 13 residues. V lost 6 bases, J lost 8 bases, and 14 bases lay in between.

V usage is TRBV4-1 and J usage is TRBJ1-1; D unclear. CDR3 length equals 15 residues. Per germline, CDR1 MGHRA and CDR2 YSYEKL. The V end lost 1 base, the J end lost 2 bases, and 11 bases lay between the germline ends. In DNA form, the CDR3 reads TGCGCCAGCAGCCAAGTCCGCACAGATAACACTGAAGCTTTCTTT. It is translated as CASSQVRTDNTEAFF.

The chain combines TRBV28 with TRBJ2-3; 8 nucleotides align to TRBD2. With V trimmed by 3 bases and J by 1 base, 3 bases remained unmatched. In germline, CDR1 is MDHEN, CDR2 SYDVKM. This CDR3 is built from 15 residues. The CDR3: CASSFPAGGTDTQYF. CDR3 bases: TGTGCCAGCAGTTTCCCAGCGGGGGGCACAGATACGCAGTATTTT.

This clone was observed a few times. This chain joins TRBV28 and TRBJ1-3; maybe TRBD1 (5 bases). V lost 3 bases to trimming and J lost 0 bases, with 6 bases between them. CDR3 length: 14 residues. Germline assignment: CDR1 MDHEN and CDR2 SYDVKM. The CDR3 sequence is CASSFQGSGNTIYF. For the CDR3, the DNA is TGTGCCAGCAGTTTCCAGGGCTCTGGAAACACCATATATTTT.

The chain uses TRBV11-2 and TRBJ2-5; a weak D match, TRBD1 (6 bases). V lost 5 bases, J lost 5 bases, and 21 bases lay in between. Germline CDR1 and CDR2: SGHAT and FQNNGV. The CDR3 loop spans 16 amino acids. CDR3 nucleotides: TGTGCCAGCAGCCCGGACTTCGGGACAAACGCGGAGACCCAGTACTTC. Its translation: CASSPDFGTNAETQYF.

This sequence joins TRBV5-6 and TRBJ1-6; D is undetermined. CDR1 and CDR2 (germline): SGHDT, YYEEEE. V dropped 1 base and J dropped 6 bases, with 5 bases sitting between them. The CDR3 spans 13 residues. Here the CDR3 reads CASSLSSNSPLHF. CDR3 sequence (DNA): TGTGCCAGCAGCTTGTCCAGTAATTCACCCCTCCACTTT.

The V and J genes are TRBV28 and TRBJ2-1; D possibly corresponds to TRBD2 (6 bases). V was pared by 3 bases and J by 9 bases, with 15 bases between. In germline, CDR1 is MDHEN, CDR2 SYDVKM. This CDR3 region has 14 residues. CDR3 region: CASSFLPGAGEQFF. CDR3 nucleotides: TGTGCCAGCAGTTTTCTCCCCGGAGCGGGTGAGCAGTTCTTC.

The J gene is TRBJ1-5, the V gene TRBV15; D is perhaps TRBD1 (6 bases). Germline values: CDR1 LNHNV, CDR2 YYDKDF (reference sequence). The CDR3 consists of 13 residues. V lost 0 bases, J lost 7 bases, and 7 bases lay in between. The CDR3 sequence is CATSREGGQPQHF. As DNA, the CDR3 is TGTGCCACCAGCAGAGAAGGGGGACAGCCCCAGCATTTT.

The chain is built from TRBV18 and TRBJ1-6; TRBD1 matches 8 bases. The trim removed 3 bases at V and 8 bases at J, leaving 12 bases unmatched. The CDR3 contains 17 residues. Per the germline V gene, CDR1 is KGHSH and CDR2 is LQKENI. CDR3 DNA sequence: TGTGCCAGCTCACCTTCCGTCGGACAGGGAATAGATTCACCCCTCCACTTT. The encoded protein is CASSPSVGQGIDSPLHF.

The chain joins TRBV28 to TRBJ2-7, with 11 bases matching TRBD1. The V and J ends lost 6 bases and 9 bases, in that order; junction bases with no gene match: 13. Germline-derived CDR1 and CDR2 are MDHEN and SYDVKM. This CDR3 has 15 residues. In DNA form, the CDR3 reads TGTGCCAGCAGCCCCACAGGACAGGGGGCGGTATGGCAGTACTTC. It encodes CASSPTGQGAVWQYF.

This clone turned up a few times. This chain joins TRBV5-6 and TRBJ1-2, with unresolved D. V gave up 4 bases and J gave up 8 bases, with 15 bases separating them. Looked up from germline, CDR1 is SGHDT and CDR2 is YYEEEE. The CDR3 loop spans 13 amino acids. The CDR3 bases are TGTGCCAGCAGCGCGCCGGAGGCTGGGGGCTACACCTTC. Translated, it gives CASSAPEAGGYTF.

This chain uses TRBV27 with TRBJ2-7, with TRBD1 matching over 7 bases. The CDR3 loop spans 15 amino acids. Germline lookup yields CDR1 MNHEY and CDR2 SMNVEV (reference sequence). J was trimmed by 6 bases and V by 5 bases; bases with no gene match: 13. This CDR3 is CASSADRYTVFEQYF. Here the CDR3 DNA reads TGTGCCAGCAGTGCGGACAGGTATACCGTATTCGAGCAGTACTTC.

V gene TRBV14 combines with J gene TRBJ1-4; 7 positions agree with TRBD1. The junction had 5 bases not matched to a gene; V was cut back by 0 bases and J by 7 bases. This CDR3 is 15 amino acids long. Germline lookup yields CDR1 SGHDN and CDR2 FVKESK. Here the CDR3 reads CASSQERGRGEKLFF. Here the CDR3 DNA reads TGTGCCAGCAGCCAAGAGAGGGGGCGCGGTGAAAAACTGTTTTTT.